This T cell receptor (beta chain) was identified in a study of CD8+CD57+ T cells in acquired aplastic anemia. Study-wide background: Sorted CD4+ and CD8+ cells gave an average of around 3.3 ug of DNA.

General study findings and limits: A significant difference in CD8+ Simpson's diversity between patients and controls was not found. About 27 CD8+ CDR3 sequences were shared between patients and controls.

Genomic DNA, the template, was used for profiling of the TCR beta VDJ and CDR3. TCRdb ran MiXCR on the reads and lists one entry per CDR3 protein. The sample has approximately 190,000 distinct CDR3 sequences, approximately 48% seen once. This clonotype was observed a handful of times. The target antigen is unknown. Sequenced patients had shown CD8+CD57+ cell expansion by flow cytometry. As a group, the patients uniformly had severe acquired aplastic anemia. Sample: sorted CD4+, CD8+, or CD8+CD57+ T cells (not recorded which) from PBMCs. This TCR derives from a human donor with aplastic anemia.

The CDR3 here is CSASPMGSGYTF. The CDR3, as DNA: TGCAGTGCTAGCCCGATGGGTTCCGGCTACACCTTC. This sequence joins TRBV20-1 and TRBJ1-2; D is unclear. V gave up 3 bases and J gave up 8 bases, with 13 bases separating them. Germline assignment: CDR1 DFQATT and CDR2 SNEGSKA (reference sequence). This CDR3 is built from 12 residues.